This passage covers 25 T cell receptor beta chains from one sample sequenced in a study of shared clonotypes between healthy human individuals (dated by TCRdb to about 2020). Receptor amplification or capture employed the immunoSEQ multiplex PCR assay. Here the immuneACCESS table is served through TCRdb, limited to in-frame sequences with V and J called. Missing clones are a known gap in these copies; in checked studies unresolved V genes cover under half, and the rest lacks a known reason. Present in this sample are approximately 500,000 clones, about 80% of which were seen just once. Together, the top ten hold about 12% of the sample. Sequenced sample: PBMCs. The receptors come from a woman between 40 and 50 years old in good health. Some clones in this sample may be carry-over from other donors' samples.

The chain is built from TRBV6-6 and TRBJ2-1, with D perhaps matching TRBD2 (5 bases). V dropped 5 bases and J dropped 10 bases, with 12 bases sitting between them. This CDR3 region has 12 residues. The germline V gene has CDR1 MNHNY and CDR2 SVGAGI (reference sequence). The CDR3 sequence is CASSLVPGEQFF. Written as DNA, the CDR3 is TGTGCCAGCAGTCTCGTCCCGGGGGAGCAGTTCTTC.

The chain employs TRBV30 and TRBJ2-6; a weak D match, TRBD2 (5 bases). Germline V lookup: CDR1 GTSNPN, CDR2 SVGIG (reference sequence). The length of the CDR3 is 14 residues. Trimming shortened V by 8 bases and J by 0 bases, and 11 bases separated the two germline ends. The CDR3 reads CAQTEGSGANVLTF. CDR3 in DNA: TGTGCCCAGACCGAGGGCTCTGGGGCCAACGTCCTGACTTTC.

This chain connects TRBV7-9 to TRBJ2-7; D call uncertain. The CDR3 is made up of 16 amino acids. The germline gives CDR1 SEHNR, CDR2 FQNEAQ (reference sequence). The V end was cut by 2 bases, the J end by 6 bases, with 20 bases between. The CDR3, as DNA: TGTGCCAGCAGCTTACCCCACCAGAAAGGCCGCCTCGAGCAGTACTTC. This encodes CASSLPHQKGRLEQYF.

The chain combines TRBV27 with TRBJ2-7; D not certain. This CDR3 contains 15 residues. CDR1 and CDR2 (germline): MNHEY, SMNVEV (reference sequence). Trimming shortened V by 2 bases and J by 0 bases, and 11 bases separated the two germline ends. Here the CDR3 reads CASSLTAQSSYEQYF. DNA of the CDR3: TGTGCCAGCAGTTTAACAGCGCAGAGCTCCTACGAGCAGTACTTC.

As regards this clone: The same CDR3 can be traced to other DNA sequences in this sample. This rearrangement joins TRBV7-3 to TRBJ2-3, with D perhaps matching TRBD1 (6 bases). V lost 5 bases and J 2 bases, leaving 11 bases between the germline ends. Germline V gene sequence: CDR1 SGHTA, CDR2 FQGTGA. This CDR3 has 14 residues. CDR3 nucleotides: TGTGCCAGCAGCCCCGGACAGTCCACAGATACGCAGTATTTT. It encodes CASSPGQSTDTQYF.

The chain recombines TRBV5-6 with TRBJ1-2; 9 bases match TRBD1. With V trimmed by 3 bases and J by 7 bases, 10 bases remained unmatched. The CDR3 length is 15 residues. Germline V gene lookup returns CDR1 SGHDT and CDR2 YYEEEE. The CDR3 DNA reads TGTGCCAGCAGCTCGATCTGGGGACAGGGAGCTGGCTACACCTTC. This gives the protein CASSSIWGQGAGYTF.

CDR3 coding DNA: TGTGCCAGCAGTGAATACGCAGGGGCCTACGAGCAGTACTTC. It is translated as CASSEYAGAYEQYF. This chain connects TRBV2 to TRBJ2-7; the D gene is possibly TRBD1 (6 bases). Germline V gene data show CDR1 as SNHLY and CDR2 as FYNNEI. V lost 2 bases to trimming and J lost 2 bases, with 10 bases between them. The CDR3 runs to 14 residues. Filled out from reference TRBV2 and TRBJ2-7, the complete variable domain reads EPEVTQTPSHQVTQMGQEVILRCVPISNHLYFYWYRQILGQKVEFLVSFYNNEISEKSEIFDDQFSVERPDGSNFTLKIRSTKLEDSAMYFCASSEYAGAYEQYFGPGTRLTVT.

The chain carries TRBV9 and TRBJ2-3, with 14 bases that match TRBD2. The CDR3 is 15 amino acids. Germline lookup yields CDR1 SGDLS and CDR2 YYNGEE. The J segment lost 6 bases and the V segment lost 4 bases, leaving 4 bases of the junction unmatched. The CDR3 region is CASSPRLAGGDTQYF. CDR3 bases: TGTGCCAGCAGCCCAAGACTAGCGGGGGGGGATACGCAGTATTTT.

The CDR3 here is CASSLWDDRMHEQYF. CDR3 sequence (DNA): TGTGCCAGCAGTTTATGGGACGACAGGATGCACGAGCAGTACTTC. The chain combines TRBV28 with TRBJ2-7, with a possible D match to TRBD1 (6 bases). Germline CDR1 reads MDHEN; CDR2 reads SYDVKM. The ends were cut back, 0 bases at V and 5 bases at J, with 14 bases in the middle. This CDR3 contains 15 residues.

The V call is TRBV7-3, the J call TRBJ2-5, with D tentatively TRBD1 (5 bases). Germline V CDR1 and CDR2: SGHTA, FQGTGA. CDR3 length: 13 amino acids. The V end was cut by 5 bases, the J end by 5 bases, with 12 bases between. The CDR3 DNA reads TGTGCCAGCAGCCTCGGACACCGGGAGACCCAGTACTTC. It encodes CASSLGHRETQYF.

J is TRBJ2-7 and V is TRBV6-6; 7 nucleotides line up with TRBD2. Germline V lookup: CDR1 MNHNY, CDR2 SVGAGI (reference sequence). Trimming took 2 bases from V and 2 from J; bases not matched to a gene: 3. The CDR3 is made up of 14 amino acids. DNA of the CDR3: TGTGCCAGCAGTTACGAGACTAGCCCCTACGAGCAGTACTTC. Translating gives CASSYETSPYEQYF.

The rearrangement joins TRBV14 to TRBJ2-7; 7 bases map to TRBD2. Trimming at V came to 3 bases and at J to 4 bases, leaving 6 bases not matched to a gene. Germline V gene lookup returns CDR1 SGHDN and CDR2 FVKESK. The CDR3 has 14 residues. The CDR3: CASSHGGYGYEQYF. The CDR3 coding sequence is TGTGCCAGCAGCCACGGGGGGTATGGGTACGAGCAGTACTTC.

The CDR3 nucleotides read TGTGCCAGCAGCTCACGGGGCTCTGGGGCCAACGTCCTGACTTTC. It yields the protein CASSSRGSGANVLTF. The chain uses TRBV7-3 and TRBJ2-6, with TRBD2 as a possible D gene (5 bases). The CDR3 has 15 amino acids. V lost 4 bases to trimming and J lost 0 bases, with 7 bases between them. The germline V gene encodes CDR1 SGHTA and CDR2 FQGTGA.

This clone was observed a handful of times. J is TRBJ2-2 and V is TRBV28; D gene uncertain. The CDR3 extends over 12 amino acids. The ends were cut back, 6 bases at V and 7 bases at J, with 9 bases in the middle. Germline CDR1 reads MDHEN; CDR2 reads SYDVKM. DNA of the CDR3: TGTGCCAGCAGCCCTAGTTTCGGGGAGCTGTTTTTT. Protein product: CASSPSFGELFF.

The V and J genes are TRBV6-5 and TRBJ1-2, with a possible D match to TRBD1 (6 bases). Germline V gene data show CDR1 as MNHEY and CDR2 as SVGAGI. This CDR3 is built from 16 residues. Trimming pared 4 bases from V and 5 bases from J, leaving 20 bases between. CDR3 bases: TGTGCCAGCAGTTCCCCGCGAACAGGGTCGGGGTATGGCTACACCTTC. Protein: CASSSPRTGSGYGYTF.

This clone was observed once. The chain carries TRBV11-2 and TRBJ2-7; D may be TRBD1 (6 bases). This CDR3 has 12 amino acids. The germline V gene encodes CDR1 SGHAT and CDR2 FQNNGV. Trimming took off 5 bases at V and 6 bases at J, with 11 bases between the two ends. CDR3 loop: CASSPGQSEQYF. CDR3 sequence (DNA): TGTGCCAGCAGCCCAGGACAGTCCGAGCAGTACTTC.

The genes are TRBV5-4 and TRBJ1-1, with 8 bases aligning to TRBD1. CDR1 is SGHNT, CDR2 YYREEE, per germline (reference sequence). V lost 0 bases, J lost 4 bases, and 8 bases stayed unmatched. The CDR3 consists of 16 residues. The CDR3 region is CASSLAPQGAGTEAFF. The CDR3 nucleotides read TGTGCCAGCAGCTTGGCCCCTCAGGGGGCGGGCACTGAAGCTTTCTTT.

This clone came up once. The rearrangement uses TRBV4-3 and TRBJ2-7; no reliable D call. Trimming shortened V by 1 base and J by 6 bases, and 10 bases separated the two germline ends. The CDR3 runs to 13 residues. Germline V gene data show CDR1 as LGHNA and CDR2 as YSLEER. DNA for the CDR3: TGCGCCAGCAGCCAAGTTGGAGAGGCCGAGCAGTACTTC. This codes for CASSQVGEAEQYF.

V usage is TRBV7-9 and J usage is TRBJ1-2, with 10 bases identical to TRBD1. The CDR3 runs 14 residues. Per germline, CDR1 SEHNR and CDR2 FQNEAQ (reference sequence). V trimming: 5 bases; J trimming: 5 bases; junction bases outside the gene matches: 5. CDR3 residues: CASSTTGGGYGYTF. Written as DNA, the CDR3 is TGTGCCAGCAGCACGACAGGGGGCGGTTATGGCTACACCTTC.

The chain employs TRBV4-2 and TRBJ2-1; 11 nucleotides line up with TRBD2. The length of the CDR3 is 17 residues. The junction had 10 bases not matched to a gene; V was cut back by 2 bases and J by 7 bases. Germline V gives CDR1 LGHNA, CDR2 YNFKEQ. CDR3 DNA sequence: TGTGCCAGCAGCCAAAGAGTGGACAGACTAGCGGGGAATGAGCAGTTCTTC. It yields the protein CASSQRVDRLAGNEQFF.

This sequence joins TRBV10-3 and TRBJ2-5; no definite D call. CDR1 is ENHRY and CDR2 is SYGVKD in the germline V gene. The CDR3 totals 13 residues. V lost 2 bases and J 1 base, leaving 5 bases between the germline ends. The CDR3 coding sequence is TGTGCCATCAGTGAGGCCGTCCAAGAGACCCAGTACTTC. Its protein is CAISEAVQETQYF.

The chain carries TRBV7-9 and TRBJ2-3; 10 bases line up with TRBD2. The CDR3 is 16 amino acids. The J segment lost 4 bases and the V segment lost 5 bases, leaving 9 bases of the junction unmatched. Germline V gene sequence: CDR1 SEHNR, CDR2 FQNEAQ (reference sequence). In DNA form, the CDR3 reads TGTGCCAGCAGCCGCGGTCTAGCGGGAGAAGCAGATACGCAGTATTTT. Translated, it gives CASSRGLAGEADTQYF.

The chain carries TRBV7-9 and TRBJ2-3, with TRBD2 as a possible D gene (5 bases). The V gene's germline CDR1 is SEHNR and CDR2 FQNEAQ (reference sequence). V lost 1 base, J lost 6 bases, and 11 bases lay in between. This CDR3 has 14 amino acids. In DNA form, the CDR3 reads TGTGCCAGCAGCTTAGGACGGGATGAGGATACGCAGTATTTT. Protein sequence: CASSLGRDEDTQYF. Together with reference TRBV7-9 and TRBJ2-3, the CDR3 gives the full variable domain: DTGVSQNPRHKITKRGQNVTFRCDPISEHNRLYWYRQTLGQGPEFLTYFQNEAQLEKSRLLSDRFSAERPKGSFSTLEIQRTEQGDSAMYLCASSLGRDEDTQYFGPGTRLTVL.

This clone has only one observation. This chain connects TRBV28 to TRBJ2-3, with 7 bases fitting TRBD2. The CDR3 totals 16 residues. The germline CDR1 and CDR2 sequences are MDHEN and SYDVKM. V trimming: 3 bases; J trimming: 0 bases; junction bases outside the gene matches: 6. As DNA, the CDR3 is TGTGCCAGCAGTTTTTGGGGACTACCTAGCACAGATACGCAGTATTTT. Translating it yields CASSFWGLPSTDTQYF.

This clone has only one observation. The V gene is TRBV7-6, the J gene TRBJ2-5; D remains ambiguous. V was clipped by 4 bases and J by 4 bases, with 13 bases between them. The CDR3 runs to 14 residues. CDR1 is SGHVS, CDR2 FNYEAQ, per germline. CDR3 DNA: TGTGCCAGCAGCTCAGAACGACTGGGAGAGACCCAGTACTTC. Translated, it gives CASSSERLGETQYF.